These 7 T cell receptor beta chains were sequenced from one sample in a study of T-cell memory formation after mild COVID-19 (dated by TCRdb to 2020 to 2022). The receptor library was made with 5' RACE. The listed sequencing device is Illumina NovaSeq 6000. In TCRdb, the public reads were trimmed at Q25 with fastp and aligned with MiXCR, with productive beta chains retained. Rows merge per CDR3 protein into single entries with the most common DNA and genes. The sample data list some 120,000 distinct CDR3 sequences, and roughly 15% of these were observed just once. About 15% of the sample rests with the top ten. The specimen sequenced was PBMCs or a T cell subset sorted from them (not recorded which). The receptors here all came from an adult woman who had mild COVID-19 (a few samples of this study predate the infection). The sample titles of this study are shuffled in the database, so cell type and time point are left out; the donor was told from shared clones.

This clonotype was found a few times. This chain joins TRBV4-1 and TRBJ2-1; no firm D call. V was trimmed by 0 bases and J by 8 bases, leaving 8 bases between them. The germline V gene has CDR1 MGHRA and CDR2 YSYEKL. This CDR3 region has 13 residues. CDR3 residues: CASSQEFGYEQFF. The CDR3 DNA is TGCGCCAGCAGCCAAGAGTTTGGATATGAGCAGTTCTTC.

This clonotype was observed a handful of times. This sequence joins TRBV14 and TRBJ2-1; D remains ambiguous. Trimming removed 1 base at V and 9 bases at J, with 7 bases between. CDR3 length equals 12 residues. In germline, CDR1 is SGHDN, CDR2 FVKESK. The chain's CDR3 is CASSQARSEQFF. CDR3 sequence (DNA): TGTGCCAGCAGCCAAGCAAGAAGTGAGCAGTTCTTC.

This clonotype appeared a few times. CDR3 loop: CATSSAGNSYEQYF. The CDR3 DNA sequence: TGTGCCACCAGCAGTGCTGGAAACTCCTACGAGCAGTACTTC. The J gene is TRBJ2-7, the V gene TRBV15; D gene unclear. The germline V gene encodes CDR1 LNHNV and CDR2 YYDKDF (reference sequence). Trimming took 3 bases from V and 0 from J, leaving 9 bases between them. The CDR3 totals 14 residues.

In this sample, this clonotype turned up a few times. The chain links TRBV27 to TRBJ1-2; 7 bases are shared with TRBD1. The CDR3 length is 18 residues. From germline, CDR1 is MNHEY and CDR2 SMNVEV (reference sequence). The V gene end was trimmed by 0 bases and the J gene end by 3 bases; junction bases not matched to a gene: 13. The CDR3 DNA reads as TGTGCCAGCAGTTTATCTGGGTTTGGGGGGACAGCTCACTATGGCTACACCTTC. Its protein product is CASSLSGFGGTAHYGYTF.

The chain joins TRBV28 to TRBJ2-1; TRBD1 matches at 11 bases. The CDR3 covers 14 residues. The germline CDR1 and CDR2 sequences are MDHEN and SYDVKM. V gave up 7 bases and J gave up 3 bases; unmatched junction bases: 2. CDR3: CASMGQGVYNEQFF. The CDR3 nucleotides are TGTGCCAGCATGGGACAGGGGGTCTACAATGAGCAGTTCTTC.

V gene TRBV14 combines with J gene TRBJ1-1, with TRBD1 identical over 9 bases. The CDR3 runs to 14 residues. Germline CDR1 is SGHDN and CDR2 is FVKESK. V trimming: 0 bases; J trimming: 10 bases; junction bases outside the gene matches: 6. The CDR3 reads CASSQDTGGSSAFF. The CDR3 DNA is TGTGCCAGCAGCCAAGATACAGGGGGCTCATCAGCTTTCTTT.

The sample holds a few counts of this clonotype. The J gene is TRBJ2-1, the V gene TRBV27; the match to TRBD2 covers 13 bases. CDR1 and CDR2 (germline): MNHEY, SMNVEV (reference sequence). This CDR3 spans 17 amino acids. The V segment lost 8 bases and the J segment 3 bases; nucleotides outside the gene matches: 10. This CDR3 is CASSRTSGSLIYNEQFF. The CDR3 nucleotides are TGTGCCAGCTCTCGGACTAGCGGGAGTCTAATCTACAATGAGCAGTTCTTC.